These 28 T cell receptor beta chains share one sample of origin, sequenced in a study of brain T cells in children with intractable seizures. Generated by immunoSEQ multiplex PCR, the TCRdb table keeps only in-frame clones and is missing some. The data show around 70,000 clones, about 92% seen once. The sequenced sample was peripheral blood, obtained at surgery. The origin of the receptors is a boy under three years old with tuberous sclerosis and intractable seizures.

This clone has a handful of counts. The chain uses TRBV5-6 and TRBJ1-6; 9 bases agree with TRBD1. CDR1 is SGHDT, CDR2 YYEEEE, per germline. The trim removed 4 bases at V and 14 bases at J, leaving 10 bases unmatched. The CDR3 is 14 residues long. CDR3 bases: TGTGCCAGCAGCGTGGGACAGGGCATCTTCTCCCTCCACTTT. This gives the protein CASSVGQGIFSLHF. The full variable domain, in which reference TRBV5-6 and TRBJ1-6 provide the parts outside the CDR3, is DAGVTQSPTHLIKTRGQQVTLRCSPKSGHDTVSWYQQALGQGPQFIFQYYEEEERQRGNFPDRFSGHQFPNYSSELNVNALLLGDSALYLCASSVGQGIFSLHFGNGTRLTVT.

This clone was counted once. The CDR3 protein is CASGRNSGELFF. CDR3 coding DNA: TGTGCCAGCGGCCGAAACTCCGGGGAGCTGTTTTTT. The genes are TRBV12-3 or TRBV12-4 and TRBJ2-2; no clear D gene. The V and J ends lost 8 bases and 6 bases respectively, with 10 bases between them. The length of the CDR3 is 12 residues.

The chain recombines TRBV19 with TRBJ2-1; 10 bases are a match to TRBD2. The CDR3 extends over 17 amino acids. CDR1 LNHDA and CDR2 SQIVND come from the germline V gene (reference sequence). After removal of 10 bases from V and 4 bases from J, the junction contained 16 bases not matched to a gene. CDR3 region: CATRWASGRGEYNEQFF. In DNA, the CDR3 is TGTGCCACAAGATGGGCTAGCGGGAGAGGGGAGTACAATGAGCAGTTCTTC. The variable domain in full, completed from reference TRBV19 and TRBJ2-1, reads DGGITQSPKYLFRKEGQNVTLSCEQNLNHDAMYWYRQDPGQGLRLIYYSQIVNDFQKGDIAEGYSVSREKKESFPLTVTSAQKNPTAFYLCATRWASGRGEYNEQFFGPGTRLTVL.

This sequence joins TRBV24-1 and TRBJ2-2; D is ambiguous. With 1 base removed from V and 8 bases from J, the gap between germline ends came to 13 bases. There are 15 residues in the CDR3. The germline gives CDR1 KGHDR, CDR2 SFDVKD. In nucleotides, the CDR3 is TGTGCCACCAGTGATTTATTAGGGCCCAGGGGGGAGCTGTTTTTT. Translation gives CATSDLLGPRGELFF.

The chain combines TRBV4-1 with TRBJ2-3, with no clear D. Germline V gene lookup returns CDR1 MGHRA and CDR2 YSYEKL. The CDR3 is made up of 13 amino acids. V lost 0 bases, J lost 5 bases, and 6 bases lay in between. CDR3 protein: CASSQDYRDTQYF. CDR3 DNA: TGCGCCAGCAGCCAAGATTATCGAGATACGCAGTATTTT.

This clone appeared once. The chain has TRBV19 and TRBJ1-2; 8 bases line up with TRBD1. The V gene end was trimmed by 5 bases and the J gene end by 6 bases; junction bases not matched to a gene: 11. Germline V gene lookup returns CDR1 LNHDA and CDR2 SQIVND (reference sequence). The CDR3 extends over 15 amino acids. The CDR3 DNA reads TGTGCCAGTAGTTCGACAGGGGACCAGAACGATGGCTACACCTTC. Its protein is CASSSTGDQNDGYTF.

This chain connects TRBV18 to TRBJ2-7; D ambiguous. Germline V gene data show CDR1 as KGHSH and CDR2 as LQKENI. The CDR3 is 15 amino acids. With 2 bases removed from V and 0 bases from J, the gap between germline ends came to 11 bases. CDR3 region: CASSPRASLSYEQYF. CDR3 nucleotide sequence: TGTGCCAGCTCACCAAGAGCTAGTCTCTCCTACGAGCAGTACTTC. Full variable domain (rest looked up from reference TRBV18 and TRBJ2-7): NAGVMQNPRHLVRRRGQEARLRCSPMKGHSHVYWYRQLPEEGLKFMVYLQKENIIDESGMPKERFSAEFPKEGPSILRIQQVVRGDSAAYFCASSPRASLSYEQYFGPGTRLTVT.

A few counts support this clone. This sequence joins TRBV7-3 and TRBJ2-7; 10 bases are a match to TRBD2. This CDR3 spans 17 amino acids. J was trimmed by 0 bases and V by 5 bases; bases with no gene match: 10. Per germline, CDR1 SGHTA and CDR2 FQGTGA. The CDR3 protein is CASSNRSGRAISYEQYF. CDR3 coding DNA: TGTGCCAGCAGCAACCGCAGCGGGAGGGCCATCTCCTACGAGCAGTACTTC.

V and J are TRBV30 and TRBJ2-7; possibly TRBD2 for D (5 bases). The CDR3 loop spans 13 amino acids. Germline CDR1 is GTSNPN and CDR2 is SVGIG (reference sequence). The V gene lost 1 base and the J gene lost 5 bases, with 12 bases spanning the gap. In DNA form, the CDR3 reads TGTGCCTGGAGTGACGGGATCAAGAACGAGCAGTACTTC. Its protein is CAWSDGIKNEQYF.

The chain uses TRBV19 and TRBJ2-3; perhaps D is TRBD1 or TRBD2 (5 bases each). The germline V gene encodes CDR1 LNHDA and CDR2 SQIVND (reference sequence). This CDR3 is 17 amino acids long. V dropped 5 bases and J dropped 1 base, with 19 bases sitting between them. The CDR3: CASSDLHRDVGTDTQYF. CDR3 in DNA: TGTGCCAGTAGTGACTTACACCGGGACGTAGGCACAGATACGCAGTATTTT.

The chain combines TRBV2 with TRBJ1-2; 8 bases align to TRBD1. There are 13 residues in the CDR3. The germline V gene has CDR1 SNHLY and CDR2 FYNNEI. The V segment lost 5 bases and the J segment 3 bases; nucleotides outside the gene matches: 2. The CDR3 DNA is TGTGCCAGCAGTCCGGACAGGGACTATGGCTACACCTTC. It codes for CASSPDRDYGYTF.

The chain carries TRBV9 and TRBJ2-1; TRBD2 matches at 7 bases. The germline V gene has CDR1 SGDLS and CDR2 YYNGEE. V shed 1 base, J shed 1 base, and the junction held 5 bases outside the gene matches. This CDR3 comprises 16 residues. CDR3: CASSVRAGVSYNEQFF. The CDR3 nucleotides read TGTGCCAGCAGCGTACGGGCGGGAGTGTCCTACAATGAGCAGTTCTTC.

The rearrangement uses TRBV7-2 and TRBJ1-5; D not certain. With 2 bases removed from V and 6 bases from J, the gap between germline ends came to 11 bases. This CDR3 has 14 residues. Germline V gives CDR1 SGHTA, CDR2 FQGNSA. This CDR3 is CASSLWDASQPQHF. The CDR3 DNA reads TGTGCCAGCAGCTTATGGGATGCCAGTCAGCCCCAGCATTTT.

V gene TRBV24-1 combines with J gene TRBJ2-3, with D possibly being TRBD2 (5 bases). Germline CDR1 is KGHDR and CDR2 is SFDVKD. The CDR3 is 13 residues long. V was trimmed by 4 bases and J by 6 bases, leaving 10 bases between them. CDR3 sequence: CATSEAGRDTQYF. DNA for the CDR3: TGTGCCACCAGTGAGGCGGGTCGTGATACGCAGTATTTT.

The V call is TRBV30, the J call TRBJ2-3, with a possible D match to TRBD2 (5 bases). Germline CDR1 GTSNPN, CDR2 SVGIG (reference sequence). The CDR3 extends over 14 amino acids. V gave up 4 bases and J gave up 5 bases, with 16 bases separating them. CDR3 sequence (DNA): TGTGCCTGGACGGGATTGATCTCCGGAGATACGCAGTATTTT. It encodes CAWTGLISGDTQYF.

The chain carries TRBV7-2 and TRBJ2-5; either TRBD1 or TRBD2 may fit D (6 bases each). V lost 5 bases and J lost 6, with 16 bases in between. The CDR3 sequence is 14 residues long. The germline CDR1 and CDR2 sequences are SGHTA and FQGNSA. CDR3: CASSPRGARKTQYF. The CDR3 DNA is TGTGCCAGCAGCCCTAGGGGGGCGCGGAAGACCCAGTACTTC.

This clone has just one count. CDR3 residues: CASSIWTGSAGELFF. CDR3 in DNA: TGTGCCAGTAGTATTTGGACAGGGTCGGCCGGGGAGCTGTTTTTT. The V and J genes are TRBV19 and TRBJ2-2; TRBD1 matches 8 bases. V shed 3 bases and J 6 bases; nucleotides not matched to a gene: 6. The CDR3 sequence is 15 residues long. CDR1 is LNHDA and CDR2 is SQIVND in the germline V gene (reference sequence).

V is TRBV27 and J is TRBJ1-4, with 9 bases lining up with TRBD1. The trim removed 3 bases at V and 5 bases at J, leaving 10 bases unmatched. This CDR3 spans 17 amino acids. Germline lookup yields CDR1 MNHEY and CDR2 SMNVEV (reference sequence). This CDR3 reads CASSFRFGTGRNEKLFF. CDR3 in DNA: TGTGCCAGCAGTTTCAGATTCGGGACAGGGAGGAATGAAAAACTGTTTTTT.

This clone was seen a single time. The chain recombines TRBV7-9 with TRBJ1-6; no reliable D call. Germline V gene lookup returns CDR1 SEHNR and CDR2 FQNEAQ (reference sequence). The CDR3 spans 15 residues. V was shortened by 1 base and J by 9 bases, with 13 bases between the two germline ends. The CDR3 spells CASSLGARDGSPLHF. DNA for the CDR3: TGTGCCAGCAGCTTAGGGGCCCGGGATGGTTCACCCCTCCACTTT. The variable domain in full, with the rest retrieved from reference TRBV7-9 and TRBJ1-6, is DTGVSQNPRHKITKRGQNVTFRCDPISEHNRLYWYRQTLGQGPEFLTYFQNEAQLEKSRLLSDRFSAERPKGSFSTLEIQRTEQGDSAMYLCASSLGARDGSPLHFGNGTRLTVT.

The chain couples TRBV12-3 or TRBV12-4 to TRBJ1-2, with D unclear. The CDR3 has 12 residues. V was cut by 6 bases and J by 6 bases, with 11 bases left in between. CDR3 bases: TGTGCCAGCAGACACCACAACGATGGCTACACCTTC. Translating gives CASRHHNDGYTF.

The chain uses TRBV6-2 or TRBV6-3 and TRBJ2-1, with 11 bases matching TRBD2. The CDR3 is 17 amino acids. V dropped 0 bases and J dropped 8; count of bases not matched to a gene: 9. CDR1 and CDR2 (germline): MNHEY, SVGEGT. Here the CDR3 reads CASSYSLAGGPIDEQFF. The CDR3, as DNA: TGTGCCAGCAGTTACTCTTTAGCGGGGGGGCCTATTGATGAGCAGTTCTTC.

The V gene is TRBV7-9, the J gene TRBJ2-7; TRBD2 matches at 12 bases. The CDR3 totals 17 residues. V lost 0 bases to trimming and J lost 7 bases; unmatched junction nucleotides: 10. CDR1 SEHNR and CDR2 FQNEAQ come from the germline V gene (reference sequence). In DNA, the CDR3 is TGTGCCAGCAGCTTAGCGCTAGCGGGAGGGCCTCTTCGGGAGCAGTACTTC. Encoded protein: CASSLALAGGPLREQYF.

The chain links TRBV11-1 to TRBJ2-7, with 7 positions matching TRBD1. The V and J ends lost 2 bases and 3 bases, in that order; junction bases with no gene match: 10. The CDR3 totals 16 residues. Looked up from germline, CDR1 is SGHAT and CDR2 is FQDESV (reference sequence). The CDR3 DNA reads as TGTGCCAGCAGCTTATTCCAGGGGGAGCTGGTCTACGAGCAGTACTTC. This sequence encodes CASSLFQGELVYEQYF.

The count of this clone is one. The gene calls are TRBV6-1 and TRBJ2-7, with D perhaps TRBD1 (5 bases). The CDR3 sequence is 15 residues long. Germline CDR1 is MNHNS and CDR2 is SASEGT. Trimming removed 0 bases at V and 3 bases at J, with 12 bases between. The CDR3: CASSEAGRQGYEQYF. CDR3 coding DNA: TGTGCCAGCAGTGAAGCGGGAAGGCAGGGCTACGAGCAGTACTTC.

The chain uses TRBV23-1 and TRBJ2-3; the D is unclear. TRBV23-1 is recorded as an ORF, its role being uncertain. The CDR3 sequence is 14 residues long. Trimming took off 4 bases at V and 1 base at J, with 9 bases between the two ends. For the CDR3, the DNA is TGCGCCAGCAGTCTAGGCGGCTGCACAGATACGCAGTATTTT. It encodes CASSLGGCTDTQYF.

This chain uses TRBV24-1 with TRBJ1-2, with 7 bases aligning to TRBD1. The J segment lost 7 bases and the V segment lost 4 bases, leaving 14 bases of the junction unmatched. Germline V gene sequence: CDR1 KGHDR, CDR2 SFDVKD. This CDR3 region has 16 residues. The CDR3 region is CATSEGRGPRRGGYTF. In nucleotides, the CDR3 is TGTGCCACCAGTGAGGGGAGGGGGCCTCGAAGGGGTGGCTACACCTTC.

The rearrangement joins TRBV11-2 to TRBJ2-7, with 7 bases matching TRBD2. Germline V CDR1 and CDR2: SGHAT, FQNNGV. Trimming removed 3 bases from V and 6 bases from J; junction bases left unmatched: 8. The CDR3 runs 14 residues. The CDR3 sequence is CASSLVGGDGEQYF. Here the CDR3 DNA reads TGTGCCAGCAGCTTGGTGGGGGGGGATGGCGAGCAGTACTTC.

The genes are TRBV6-5 and TRBJ2-1; 11 nucleotides line up with TRBD1. After removal of 6 bases from V and 7 bases from J, the junction contained 8 bases not matched to a gene. CDR3 size: 15 residues. Per germline, CDR1 MNHEY and CDR2 SVGAGI. The CDR3 DNA follows: TGTGCCAGCAGCCACCTCCGGGACAGGGGGAATGAGCAGTTCTTC. Translated, it gives CASSHLRDRGNEQFF.